Below, 14 T cell receptor beta chains from the same sample are listed, as sequenced in a study of cytomegalovirus exposure and HLA in healthy donors. Use of 60 Vbeta and 13 Jbeta primers characterized the PCR. The method was immunoSEQ multiplex PCR; TCRdb's version includes in-frame clones alone and lacks a portion of them. The sample records tens of thousands of clones, approximately 55% being singletons. Material: PBMCs. Every receptor here comes from a woman between 40 and 50 years old in good health and CMV-seropositive.

The rearrangement uses TRBV4-3 and TRBJ1-1, with 8 bases that match TRBD1. This CDR3 has 15 residues. V gave up 0 bases and J gave up 3 bases; unmatched junction bases: 3. The germline V gene encodes CDR1 LGHNA and CDR2 YSLEER. The CDR3 is CASSQDPGGDTEAFF. DNA for the CDR3: TGCGCCAGCAGCCAAGATCCAGGGGGCGACACTGAAGCTTTCTTT.

This chain joins TRBV19 and TRBJ1-1; D not certain. This CDR3 is built from 12 residues. Germline assignment: CDR1 LNHDA and CDR2 SQIVND (reference sequence). V lost 3 bases and J lost 7, with 9 bases in between. The CDR3 region has the DNA TGTGCCAGTAGTATTCAGGAAAATGAAGCTTTCTTT. It specifies CASSIQENEAFF.

The gene calls are TRBV29-1 and TRBJ2-1, with D possibly being TRBD1 (6 bases). The germline V gene has CDR1 SQVTM and CDR2 ANQGSEA. The CDR3 covers 11 residues. With 6 bases removed from V and 9 bases from J, the gap between germline ends came to 12 bases. The DNA for the CDR3 is TGCAGCGTACCGACAGGCCTTGAGCAGTTCTTC. It codes for CSVPTGLEQFF.

This clone showed up just a few times. The rearrangement links TRBV30 to TRBJ2-5; TRBD1 matches at 8 bases. The DNA end lines up better with TRBJ2-7; the J call may be wrong. Per the germline V gene, CDR1 is GTSNPN and CDR2 is SVGIG (reference sequence). There are 13 residues in the CDR3. The CDR3: CAWSVGTGDEQYF. CDR3 bases: TGTGCCTGGAGCGTAGGGACAGGAGACGAGCAGTACTTC.

V usage is TRBV7-9 and J usage is TRBJ1-1; weak D call: TRBD1 (5 bases). CDR1 is SEHNR and CDR2 is FQNEAQ in the germline V gene (reference sequence). The CDR3 runs to 14 residues. V lost 7 bases and J lost 2, with 14 bases in between. The CDR3 DNA follows: TGTGCCAGCACCTCCACCGGGGGAAACACTGAAGCTTTCTTT. Protein sequence: CASTSTGGNTEAFF.

This clone was found a few times. This rearrangement joins TRBV4-1 to TRBJ1-1; 7 positions match TRBD1. J lost 1 base, V lost 2 bases, and 4 bases had no gene match. Germline values: CDR1 MGHRA, CDR2 YSYEKL. The CDR3 runs 15 residues. CDR3 nucleotide sequence: TGCGCCAGCAGCCAATTCGACAGGGCGAACACTGAAGCTTTCTTT. Protein sequence: CASSQFDRANTEAFF.

This clone turned up a few times. This chain uses TRBV19 with TRBJ2-7; 10 bases agree with TRBD1. The CDR3 extends over 13 amino acids. The germline V gene encodes CDR1 LNHDA and CDR2 SQIVND (reference sequence). V shed 10 bases, J shed 1 base, and the junction held 4 bases outside the gene matches. As DNA, the CDR3 is TGTGCCACCCGACAGGGGGCTTCCTACGAGCAGTACTTC. As protein: CATRQGASYEQYF.

This clone was observed a few times. The rearrangement uses TRBV27 and TRBJ1-2, with 8 bases fitting TRBD1. Per germline, CDR1 MNHEY and CDR2 SMNVEV (reference sequence). CDR3 size: 15 residues. V lost 5 bases, J lost 8 bases, and 13 bases stayed unmatched. DNA for the CDR3: TGTGCCAGCAGTCGGGGACAGGCCGGTACTATGGGCTACACCTTC. It codes for CASSRGQAGTMGYTF.

This chain connects TRBV7-9 to TRBJ2-5; 8 bases agree with TRBD2. The ends lost 6 bases at V and 4 bases at J; junction bases unmatched: 7. Germline CDR1 reads SEHNR; CDR2 reads FQNEAQ (reference sequence). The CDR3 covers 14 residues. CDR3 loop: CASSIGLAGETQYF. The CDR3 nucleotides read TGTGCCAGCAGTATTGGGCTAGCGGGAGAGACCCAGTACTTC.

V gene TRBV5-1 combines with J gene TRBJ1-6; 9 nucleotides align to TRBD1. Germline V lookup: CDR1 SGHRS, CDR2 YFSETQ. CDR3 length: 15 amino acids. V shed 3 bases, J shed 7 bases, and the junction held 5 bases outside the gene matches. CDR3 residues: CASSSRDRENSPLHF. The CDR3 DNA reads as TGCGCCAGCAGCTCCCGGGACAGGGAGAATTCACCCCTCCACTTT. Looking up the rest from reference TRBV5-1 and TRBJ1-6 gives the full variable domain: KAGVTQTPRYLIKTRGQQVTLSCSPISGHRSVSWYQQTPGQGLQFLFEYFSETQRNKGNFPGRFSGRQFSNSRSEMNVSTLELGDSALYLCASSSRDRENSPLHFGNGTRLTVT.

The gene calls are TRBV6-1 and TRBJ2-3; D is uncertain. The CDR3 is 15 residues long. V was clipped by 5 bases and J by 1 base, with 13 bases between them. CDR1 is MNHNS, CDR2 SASEGT, per germline. The CDR3 loop is CASSIQYLGTDTQYF. The CDR3 DNA sequence: TGTGCCAGCAGTATTCAGTACCTAGGCACAGATACGCAGTATTTT.

Many counts were recorded for this clone. This chain uses TRBV4-3 with TRBJ2-5, with 9 positions matching TRBD2. The junction had 0 bases not matched to a gene; V was cut back by 0 bases and J by 1 base. This CDR3 is 15 amino acids long. Germline V gives CDR1 LGHNA, CDR2 YSLEER. CDR3 protein: CASSQERGGQETQYF. The CDR3 DNA reads TGCGCCAGCAGCCAAGAGCGGGGGGGCCAAGAGACCCAGTACTTC.

The table lists this clone with a few counts. The chain joins TRBV6-5 to TRBJ1-1; D perhaps matches TRBD1 (5 bases). This CDR3 has 14 residues. From germline, CDR1 is MNHEY and CDR2 SVGAGI. Trimming shortened V by 6 bases and J by 1 base, and 12 bases separated the two germline ends. DNA of the CDR3: TGTGCCAGCAGACACTGGCAGGGGAACACTGAAGCTTTCTTT. Translation: CASRHWQGNTEAFF.

This clone occurred a few times. The rearrangement uses TRBV11-1 and TRBJ2-7; TRBD2 matches at 7 bases. CDR3 length equals 15 residues. Germline CDR1 is SGHAT and CDR2 is FQDESV (reference sequence). The ends lost 1 base at V and 2 bases at J; junction bases unmatched: 5. The CDR3 is CASSLGRGRAYEQYF. The CDR3 coding sequence is TGTGCCAGCAGCTTAGGAAGAGGGAGGGCCTACGAGCAGTACTTC.